Listed here are 22 T cell receptor beta chains from one sample, sequenced in a study of CD8 T cells in acute hepatitis C reinfection. The time point: naive CD8 control sorted from an acute-time-point sample. Produced via immunoSEQ multiplex PCR; TCRdb's table is partial and in-frame only. The sample includes tens of thousands of clones, 70% to 90% of them seen just once. Sequenced input: naive CD8+ T cells from PBMCs. These receptor sequences come from a woman aged 18 to 35 who spontaneously cleared hepatitis C infection.

The chain has TRBV14 and TRBJ2-2; TRBD1 aligns across 10 bases. CDR1 and CDR2 (germline): SGHDN, FVKESK. The CDR3 totals 16 residues. V gave up 3 bases and J gave up 3 bases; unmatched junction bases: 4. The CDR3 nucleotides are TGTGCCAGCAGCCATTTCGACAGGGGGCACACCGGGGAGCTGTTTTTT. Its protein is CASSHFDRGHTGELFF. Drawing the rest from reference TRBV14 and TRBJ2-2, the complete variable domain is EAGVTQFPSHSVIEKGQTVTLRCDPISGHDNLYWYRRVMGKEIKFLLHFVKESKQDESGMPNNRFLAERTGGTYSTLKVQPAELEDSGVYFCASSHFDRGHTGELFFGEGSRLTVL.

The rearrangement joins TRBV11-2 to TRBJ1-2; TRBD1 is a possible D gene (6 bases). The germline V gene encodes CDR1 SGHAT and CDR2 FQNNGV. V was trimmed by 6 bases and J by 8 bases, leaving 25 bases between them. The CDR3 spans 16 residues. Written as DNA, the CDR3 is TGTGCCAGCAGTCCAGTCCCCATGACAGGACGATCCGGCTACACCTTC. Translating it yields CASSPVPMTGRSGYTF.

The CDR3 protein is CASSLDMAGGPYEQYF. CDR3 DNA: TGTGCCAGCAGCTTAGATATGGCGGGAGGGCCCTACGAGCAGTACTTC. The chain has TRBV7-6 and TRBJ2-7, with 9 bases matching TRBD2. The CDR3 has 16 amino acids. CDR1 and CDR2 (germline): SGHVS, FNYEAQ. With V trimmed by 1 base and J by 2 bases, 6 bases remained unmatched.

The rearrangement uses TRBV25-1 and TRBJ2-7; the match to TRBD1 covers 9 bases. The germline V gene has CDR1 MGHDK and CDR2 SYGVNS. V gave up 4 bases and J gave up 0 bases; unmatched junction bases: 4. This CDR3 has 15 amino acids. CDR3: CASSAGQGFSYEQYF. CDR3 bases: TGTGCCAGCAGTGCTGGACAGGGGTTCTCCTACGAGCAGTACTTC.

The V call is TRBV21-1, the J call TRBJ2-7; whether TRBD2, the table's D call, matches the DNA was not checked. TRBV21-1 is labeled a pseudogene. CDR3 length equals 15 residues. CDR3 bases: TGTGCCAGCAGCCAGCTTGAGGGAGTACCCTACGAGCAGTACTTC. As protein: CASSQLEGVPYEQYF.

The chain carries TRBV10-3 and TRBJ2-2, with 9 bases fitting TRBD1. Germline loops: CDR1 ENHRY, CDR2 SYGVKD. Losses at the gene ends were 3 bases for V and 3 bases for J; bases not matched to a gene: 8. The CDR3 spans 17 residues. The CDR3 region is CAISERRRDRDTGELFF. The CDR3 nucleotides read TGTGCCATCAGTGAAAGACGCCGGGACAGGGACACCGGGGAGCTGTTTTTT.

The rearrangement joins TRBV6-5 to TRBJ2-1, with D unresolved. Per the germline V gene, CDR1 is MNHEY and CDR2 is SVGAGI. V was shortened by 3 bases and J by 0 bases, with 9 bases between the two germline ends. The CDR3 runs to 15 residues. For the CDR3, the DNA is TGTGCCAGCAGTTATAGGCGTAGCTCCTACAATGAGCAGTTCTTC. This translates into CASSYRRSSYNEQFF.

This clone was recorded once. The V gene is TRBV28, the J gene TRBJ2-7; weak D call: TRBD1 (5 bases). In germline, CDR1 is MDHEN, CDR2 SYDVKM. The CDR3 runs to 13 residues. The V and J ends lost 10 bases and 1 base respectively, with 14 bases between them. CDR3 residues: CATGQFSSYEQYF. The CDR3 DNA follows: TGTGCCACCGGACAATTTTCGTCCTACGAGCAGTACTTC. Variable domain in full (rest from reference TRBV28 and TRBJ2-7): DVKVTQSSRYLVKRTGEKVFLECVQDMDHENMFWYRQDPGLGLRLIYFSYDVKMKEKGDIPEGYSVSREKKERFSLILESASTNQTSMYLCATGQFSSYEQYFGPGTRLTVT.

This sequence joins TRBV29-1 and TRBJ2-3; D gene ambiguous. V was trimmed by 4 bases and J by 1 base, leaving 3 bases between them. Per germline, CDR1 SQVTM and CDR2 ANQGSEA. This CDR3 has 11 residues. Here the CDR3 reads CSVGGTDTQYF. DNA for the CDR3: TGCAGCGTTGGGGGCACAGATACGCAGTATTTT.

The chain recombines TRBV7-6 with TRBJ2-3; 7 bases are shared with TRBD2. CDR1 and CDR2 from the germline V gene are SGHVS and FNYEAQ. This CDR3 has 15 residues. V gave up 7 bases and J gave up 6 bases; unmatched junction bases: 13. The CDR3, as DNA: TGTGCCAGCAAACTCGGAGCTAGCGGTATGGATACGCAGTATTTT. This codes for CASKLGASGMDTQYF.

The chain employs TRBV4-1 and TRBJ2-1, with D perhaps matching TRBD2 (6 bases). CDR3 length: 14 residues. Germline CDR1 is MGHRA and CDR2 is YSYEKL. The V gene lost 6 bases and the J gene lost 0 bases, with 9 bases spanning the gap. CDR3 sequence: CASRGGYSYNEQFF. Written as DNA, the CDR3 is TGCGCCAGCAGGGGGGGATACTCCTACAATGAGCAGTTCTTC.

V and J are TRBV4-1 and TRBJ2-1; 7 bases are a match to TRBD2. The CDR3 contains 15 residues. Per the germline V gene, CDR1 is MGHRA and CDR2 is YSYEKL. J lost 5 bases, V lost 4 bases, and 8 bases had no gene match. CDR3 DNA sequence: TGCGCCAGCAGCCCAGGAACGGGGGGAGACAATGAGCAGTTCTTC. Its protein is CASSPGTGGDNEQFF.

The V call is TRBV7-9, the J call TRBJ2-7; D ambiguous. Trimming pared 3 bases from V and 5 bases from J, leaving 5 bases between. The length of the CDR3 is 11 residues. Per germline, CDR1 SEHNR and CDR2 FQNEAQ (reference sequence). The CDR3 nucleotides read TGTGCCAGCAGCTTGCTCCACGAGCAGTACTTC. It encodes CASSLLHEQYF.

The chain has TRBV5-4 and TRBJ1-2; unclear D gene. Germline CDR1 and CDR2: SGHNT and YYREEE (reference sequence). There are 11 residues in the CDR3. The V end lost 5 bases, the J end lost 1 base, and 3 bases lay between the germline ends. In DNA form, the CDR3 reads TGTGCCAGCAGGGGTAACTATGGCTACACCTTC. This codes for CASRGNYGYTF.

The V call is TRBV11-2, the J call TRBJ1-1; the match to TRBD1 covers 8 bases. Germline CDR1 SGHAT, CDR2 FQNNGV. Trimming cost V 0 bases and J 1 base; bases outside gene matches: 7. The CDR3 consists of 17 residues. The CDR3 DNA reads as TGTGCCAGCAGCTTAGAGCGCCAGGGGGCTTGGAACACTGAAGCTTTCTTT. It specifies CASSLERQGAWNTEAFF.

The CDR3 is CATRETTGGTEKLFF. CDR3 nucleotides: TGTGCCACCAGAGAAACGACAGGGGGCACTGAAAAACTGTTTTTT. V gene TRBV15 combines with J gene TRBJ1-4; 10 nucleotides agree with TRBD1. CDR1 is LNHNV and CDR2 is YYDKDF in the germline V gene (reference sequence). After removal of 6 bases from V and 7 bases from J, the junction contained 8 bases not matched to a gene. The CDR3 extends over 15 amino acids.

Here the CDR3 DNA reads TGTGCCAGCAGTGCCCTAGCCGGCATGGTCTACGAGCAGTACTTC. Translated: CASSALAGMVYEQYF. The chain combines TRBV2 with TRBJ2-7; D might be TRBD2 (5 bases). This CDR3 has 15 amino acids. V was clipped by 4 bases and J by 3 bases, with 16 bases between them. CDR1 SNHLY and CDR2 FYNNEI come from the germline V gene.

This clone was counted once. The rearrangement joins TRBV19 to TRBJ1-5; D remains unclear. V was trimmed by 4 bases and J by 9 bases, leaving 13 bases between them. Germline CDR1 and CDR2: LNHDA and SQIVND (reference sequence). The CDR3 is made up of 13 amino acids. The CDR3 DNA reads as TGTGCCAGTAGTACCCGCCAGGTGCGGCCCCAGCATTTT. Translation: CASSTRQVRPQHF.

The chain combines TRBV5-1 with TRBJ2-1; D is perhaps TRBD2 (6 bases). The germline V gene has CDR1 SGHRS and CDR2 YFSETQ. CDR3 length: 17 residues. Trimming shortened V by 0 bases and J by 0 bases, and 13 bases separated the two germline ends. CDR3 in amino acids: CASSLAGTLSSYNEQFF. The CDR3 nucleotides read TGCGCCAGCAGCTTGGCTGGGACTCTCAGCTCCTACAATGAGCAGTTCTTC.

The V call is TRBV19, the J call TRBJ1-2, with D hard to call. Germline V gives CDR1 LNHDA, CDR2 SQIVND (reference sequence). This CDR3 is 14 amino acids long. V shed 1 base and J shed 4 bases, with 10 bases lying between them. CDR3 region: CASSIGGQLYGYTF. The CDR3 DNA reads TGTGCCAGTAGTATAGGAGGGCAGCTCTATGGCTACACCTTC. Supplemented by reference TRBV19 and TRBJ1-2, the full variable domain reads DGGITQSPKYLFRKEGQNVTLSCEQNLNHDAMYWYRQDPGQGLRLIYYSQIVNDFQKGDIAEGYSVSREKKESFPLTVTSAQKNPTAFYLCASSIGGQLYGYTFGSGTRLTVV.

This chain uses TRBV10-1 with TRBJ2-1; D might be TRBD2 (6 bases). V was shortened by 6 bases and J by 5 bases, with 11 bases between the two germline ends. The CDR3 is 13 residues long. The germline V gene has CDR1 WNHNN and CDR2 SYGVQD (reference sequence). The CDR3 sequence is CASSPLANNEQFF. CDR3 coding DNA: TGCGCCAGCAGCCCGCTAGCGAACAATGAGCAGTTCTTC.

The chain employs TRBV4-1 and TRBJ2-7; no clear D. The CDR3 runs to 13 residues. Germline lookup yields CDR1 MGHRA and CDR2 YSYEKL. Trimming took 1 base from V and 4 from J, leaving 8 bases between them. The CDR3 spells CASSQGFLYEQYF. The CDR3 nucleotides read TGCGCCAGCAGCCAAGGGTTCTTATACGAGCAGTACTTC.